This note documents a single TCR beta chain sequence. V lost 2 bases and J lost 5; bases outside the gene matches: 8. Germline assignment: CDR1 ENHRY and CDR2 SYGVKD. The CDR3 is made up of 15 amino acids. The data belong to a study of T cell changes during pregnancy in multiple sclerosis. Libraries were prepared by immunoSEQ multiplex PCR; TCRdb keeps only in-frame clonotypes and omits some of them. This table holds tens of thousands of clones, 90% to 95% found once. The specimen comprised peripheral blood, sampled after pregnancy. This receptor was taken from a female donor in good health, enrolled as a control in a pregnancy study. The chain employs TRBV10-3 and TRBJ1-1; 7 bases are a match to TRBD1. This CDR3 is CAISERGGAGTEAFF. CDR3 in DNA: TGTGCCATCAGTGAGCGAGGGGGCGCGGGGACTGAAGCTTTCTTT.